These 18 T cell receptor beta chains were sequenced from one sample in a study of beta chain features in type 1 diabetes. Findings of the study overall: Shortening of TCRB CDR3s, moderate but significant, appeared in all four CD4+ subsets of Type 1 diabetes patients.

Investigators reverse transcribed all isolated RNA, so they sequenced expressed TCRB transcripts. The data were produced by immunoSEQ multiplex PCR, yet TCRdb's version contains in-frame clones alone and is incomplete. The table has under 250,000 clones, around 13% seen once. Their antigen targets remain unknown. The specimen was naive CD4+ T cells from blood. Receptors were obtained from a man aged 25-40 years with type 1 diabetes.

This sequence joins TRBV10-1 and TRBJ2-2, with a weak D call TRBD2 (6 bases). Germline CDR1 and CDR2: WNHNN and SYGVQD (reference sequence). V lost 8 bases, J lost 7 bases, and 14 bases lay in between. This CDR3 is 13 amino acids long. CDR3 residues: CASGDSQGGELFF. In nucleotides, the CDR3 is TGCGCCAGCGGGGACTCGCAAGGCGGGGAGCTGTTTTTT.

The V call is TRBV10-3, the J call TRBJ1-4, with D possibly being TRBD1 (5 bases). CDR3 length equals 15 residues. Germline V gives CDR1 ENHRY, CDR2 SYGVKD. V gave up 10 bases and J gave up 3 bases, with 18 bases separating them. The DNA for the CDR3 is TGTGCCAGCGGACGACAGTTCAGCCCTAATGAAAAACTGTTTTTT. It yields the protein CASGRQFSPNEKLFF.

This sequence joins TRBV7-2 and TRBJ1-2; 7 nucleotides align to TRBD1. J lost 7 bases, V lost 1 base, and 6 bases had no gene match. In germline, CDR1 is SGHTA, CDR2 FQGNSA. CDR3 length equals 14 residues. DNA of the CDR3: TGTGCCAGCAGCTTAGTGACAGGGTCCGGTGGCTACACCTTC. Translating it yields CASSLVTGSGGYTF.

This clone came up a few times. This chain uses TRBV5-1 with TRBJ2-5; 7 positions agree with TRBD2. The CDR3 covers 18 residues. CDR1 is SGHRS, CDR2 YFSETQ, per germline. V lost 0 bases and J lost 0; bases outside the gene matches: 11. The CDR3 nucleotides are TGCGCCAGCAGCTTGGGACTACTAGCGACTTGGTACCAAGAGACCCAGTACTTC. It is translated as CASSLGLLATWYQETQYF.

This clone was counted only a few times. The rearrangement uses TRBV18 and TRBJ1-4, with D possibly matching TRBD1 (6 bases). Between the trimmed V and J ends, which lost 2 bases and 8 bases, there was a span of 15 bases. The CDR3 extends over 15 amino acids. Looked up from germline, CDR1 is KGHSH and CDR2 is LQKENI. CDR3 nucleotide sequence: TGTGCCAGCTCACCATCCGGGACATTTGGGGAAAAACTGTTTTTT. This translates into CASSPSGTFGEKLFF.

The V and J genes are TRBV6-6 and TRBJ2-7; no clear D. V lost 6 bases and J lost 5, with 8 bases in between. Germline loops: CDR1 MNHNY, CDR2 SVGAGI (reference sequence). The CDR3 is 11 residues long. The CDR3 sequence: CASSSRHEQYF. The CDR3 DNA reads TGTGCCAGCAGCTCCAGGCACGAGCAGTACTTC.

This clone was seen a few times. The V and J genes are TRBV25-1 and TRBJ1-2, with D unresolved. The CDR3 loop spans 12 amino acids. V lost 4 bases, J lost 8 bases, and 11 bases lay in between. Per germline, CDR1 MGHDK and CDR2 SYGVNS. The DNA for the CDR3 is TGTGCCAGCAGTGGGAGGAAAGGGGGCTACACCTTC. It is translated as CASSGRKGGYTF.

This clone was observed a few times. The rearrangement links TRBV5-1 to TRBJ2-7; tentative D call: TRBD2 (6 bases). V lost 2 bases and J 6 bases, leaving 9 bases between the germline ends. Germline CDR1 reads SGHRS; CDR2 reads YFSETQ. The CDR3 runs 12 residues. The CDR3 loop is CASSFPSAEQYF. The CDR3, as DNA: TGCGCCAGCAGCTTCCCTAGCGCCGAGCAGTACTTC.

This clone was seen more than once but under ten times. The chain carries TRBV6-1 and TRBJ2-1, with D hard to call. The germline V gene encodes CDR1 MNHNS and CDR2 SASEGT. The CDR3 contains 11 residues. V lost 6 bases and J lost 11, with 11 bases in between. Here the CDR3 reads CASSEYLQQFF. The CDR3 coding sequence is TGTGCCAGCAGCGAATACCTACAGCAGTTCTTC.

Worth noting for this clone: The sample has other DNA sequences that encode this CDR3 too. The V and J genes are TRBV5-1 and TRBJ2-3, with D possibly TRBD1 on 5 matching bases. The V end was cut by 4 bases, the J end by 4 bases, with 10 bases between. This CDR3 comprises 13 residues. Germline CDR1 and CDR2: SGHRS and YFSETQ. The CDR3 sequence: CASSPEGADTQYF. DNA for the CDR3: TGCGCCAGCAGCCCTGAAGGGGCAGATACGCAGTATTTT.

This clone was picked up a small number of times. V and J are TRBV4-2 and TRBJ2-1; TRBD2 is a possible D gene (6 bases). Trimming took off 0 bases at V and 0 bases at J, with 12 bases between the two ends. Looked up from germline, CDR1 is LGHNA and CDR2 is YNFKEQ. The CDR3 contains 17 residues. The CDR3 coding sequence is TGTGCCAGCAGCCAAGAACGGGGACTTCTCTCCTACAATGAGCAGTTCTTC. It is translated as CASSQERGLLSYNEQFF.

This rearrangement joins TRBV5-1 to TRBJ2-3; D may be TRBD2 (5 bases). V was cut by 4 bases and J by 3 bases, with 18 bases left in between. The germline gives CDR1 SGHRS, CDR2 YFSETQ. CDR3 length equals 16 residues. The CDR3, as DNA: TGCGCCAGCAGCCTTTCGACGGGGTCCCCAACAGATACGCAGTATTTT. Its translation: CASSLSTGSPTDTQYF.

This clone was detected only a few times. Here the CDR3 DNA reads TGTGCCAGTAGTATTAATGGGGCCAGGGGAGCTTTCTTT. Translated, it gives CASSINGARGAFF. The chain joins TRBV19 to TRBJ1-1, with TRBD1 as a possible D gene (6 bases). The CDR3 is 13 residues long. V lost 3 bases to trimming and J lost 10 bases, with 15 bases between them. CDR1 LNHDA and CDR2 SQIVND come from the germline V gene (reference sequence).

The V and J genes are TRBV11-2 and TRBJ2-1; 9 bases fit TRBD2. CDR3 length equals 16 residues. V lost 3 bases to trimming and J lost 4 bases; unmatched junction nucleotides: 7. Germline V gives CDR1 SGHAT, CDR2 FQNNGV. CDR3 nucleotides: TGTGCCAGCAGCTTGTTAGCGGGAGAGAGGTACAATGAGCAGTTCTTC. This gives the protein CASSLLAGERYNEQFF.

This clone was observed a few times. This rearrangement joins TRBV6-6 to TRBJ1-1, with D maybe TRBD1 (5 bases). The CDR3 has 11 residues. Germline-derived CDR1 and CDR2 are MNHNY and SVGAGI (reference sequence). Trimming shortened V by 6 bases and J by 12 bases, and 14 bases separated the two germline ends. The CDR3 here is CASRMEGTSFF. CDR3 DNA: TGTGCCAGCAGAATGGAGGGGACGTCTTTCTTT.

This clone has only a few counts. The chain links TRBV29-1 to TRBJ1-2; tentatively, D is TRBD1 (5 bases). Germline loops: CDR1 SQVTM, CDR2 ANQGSEA. The CDR3 spans 16 residues. Trimming cost V 3 bases and J 3 bases, with 20 bases left between them. CDR3 DNA: TGCAGCGTTGAGAACTCCCCGGGACTCAGAGACTATGGCTACACCTTC. Translation: CSVENSPGLRDYGYTF.

The chain couples TRBV7-7 to TRBJ2-1; 11 bases map to TRBD2. Germline V lookup: CDR1 SSHAT, CDR2 FNYEAQ (reference sequence). J lost 3 bases, V lost 6 bases, and 4 bases had no gene match. The CDR3 sequence is 15 residues long. This CDR3 is CASSSGLADYNEQFF. CDR3 sequence (DNA): TGTGCCAGCAGTTCGGGACTAGCGGACTACAATGAGCAGTTCTTC.

This clone appeared a few times. The DNA of the CDR3 is TGCAGCGCCCCGACAGGGGCCACTGAAGCTTTCTTT. Protein: CSAPTGATEAFF. The V call is TRBV29-1, the J call TRBJ1-1; the match to TRBD1 covers 8 bases. With V trimmed by 7 bases and J by 4 bases, 5 bases remained unmatched. In germline, CDR1 is SQVTM, CDR2 ANQGSEA. The CDR3 totals 12 residues.